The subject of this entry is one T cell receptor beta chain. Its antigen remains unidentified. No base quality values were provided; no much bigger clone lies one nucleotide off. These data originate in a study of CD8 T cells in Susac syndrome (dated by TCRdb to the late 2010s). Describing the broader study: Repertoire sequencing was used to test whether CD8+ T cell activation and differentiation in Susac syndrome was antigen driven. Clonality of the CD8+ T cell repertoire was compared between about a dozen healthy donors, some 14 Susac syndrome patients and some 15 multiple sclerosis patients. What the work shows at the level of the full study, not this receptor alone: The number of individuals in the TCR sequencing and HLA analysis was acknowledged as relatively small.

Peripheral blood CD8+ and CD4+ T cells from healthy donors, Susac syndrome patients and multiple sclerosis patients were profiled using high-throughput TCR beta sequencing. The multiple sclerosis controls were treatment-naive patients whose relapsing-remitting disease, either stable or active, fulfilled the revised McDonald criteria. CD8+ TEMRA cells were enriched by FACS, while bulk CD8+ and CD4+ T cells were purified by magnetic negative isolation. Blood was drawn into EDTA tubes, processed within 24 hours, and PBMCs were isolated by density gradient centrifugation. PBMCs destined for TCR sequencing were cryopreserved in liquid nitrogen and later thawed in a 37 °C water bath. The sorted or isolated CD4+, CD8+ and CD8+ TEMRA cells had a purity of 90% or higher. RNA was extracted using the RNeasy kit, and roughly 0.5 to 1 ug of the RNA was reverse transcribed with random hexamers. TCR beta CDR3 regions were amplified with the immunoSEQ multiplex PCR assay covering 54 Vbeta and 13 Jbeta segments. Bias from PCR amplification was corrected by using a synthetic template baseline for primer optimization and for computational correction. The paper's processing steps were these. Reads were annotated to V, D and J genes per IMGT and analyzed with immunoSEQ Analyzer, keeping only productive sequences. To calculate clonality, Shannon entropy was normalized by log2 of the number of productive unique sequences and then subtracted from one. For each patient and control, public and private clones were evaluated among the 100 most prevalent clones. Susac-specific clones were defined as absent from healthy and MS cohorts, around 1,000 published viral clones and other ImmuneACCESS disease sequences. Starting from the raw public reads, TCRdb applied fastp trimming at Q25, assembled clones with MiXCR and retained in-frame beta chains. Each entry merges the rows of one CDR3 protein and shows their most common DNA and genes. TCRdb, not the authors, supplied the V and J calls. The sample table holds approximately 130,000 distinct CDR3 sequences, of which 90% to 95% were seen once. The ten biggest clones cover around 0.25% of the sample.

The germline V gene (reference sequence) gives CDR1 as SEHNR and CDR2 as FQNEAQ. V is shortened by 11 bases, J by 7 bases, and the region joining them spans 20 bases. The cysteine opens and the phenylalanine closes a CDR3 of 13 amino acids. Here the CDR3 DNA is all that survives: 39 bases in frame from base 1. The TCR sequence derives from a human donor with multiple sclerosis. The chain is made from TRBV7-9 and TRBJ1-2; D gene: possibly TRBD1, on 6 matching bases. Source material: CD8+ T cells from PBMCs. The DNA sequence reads TGTGCCGCCCCTGGAGGGGGGGATGGTGGCTACACCTTC. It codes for CAAPGGGDGGYTF.